Sequencing of this TCR beta chain was carried out in a study of graft-versus-host responses after intestinal transplantation. Study results and limitations: The marrow of recipients harbored GvH clones, and ileum or blood showed some of them first.

A word on this clone: Its antigen is undetermined.

Germline V lookup: CDR1 LNHDA, CDR2 SQIVND (reference sequence). The germline V and J ends were trimmed by 4 bases and 5 bases, with 23 bases remaining between them. The CDR3 sequence is 18 residues long. Generated by immunoSEQ multiplex PCR, the TCRdb table keeps only in-frame clones and is missing some. The sample includes roughly 11,000 clones, 80% to 85% of them seen just once. The chain links TRBV19 to TRBJ2-2, with D maybe TRBD2 (7 bases). The receptor was derived from a human patient who received an intestinal transplant, so some T cells may come from the graft donor. The starting material was PBMCs, obtained roughly 74 weeks after intestinal transplant. DNA of the CDR3: TGTGCCAGTAGTAACCCCGGCCGTGGGGGGGCGTGGACCGGGGAGCTGTTTTTT. It codes for CASSNPGRGGAWTGELFF. The full variable domain, in which reference TRBV19 and TRBJ2-2 provide the parts outside the CDR3, is DGGITQSPKYLFRKEGQNVTLSCEQNLNHDAMYWYRQDPGQGLRLIYYSQIVNDFQKGDIAEGYSVSREKKESFPLTVTSAQKNPTAFYLCASSNPGRGGAWTGELFFGEGSRLTVL.